The source of this TCR beta chain is a study of T-cell memory formation after mild COVID-19. The overall study: Largely, TCR clusters stayed within a single donor.

This clonotype was counted between two and nine times. What it binds is not known. TCRdb processed the 5' RACE reads anew with MiXCR; each CDR3 protein has one entry. The sample has some 190,000 distinct CDR3 sequences, under 20% seen once; the top ten hold about 1.9%. Study-wide results and limits: The CD4+ clones that contracted clustered mainly within CM and EM, and the CD8+ clones concentrated in EMRA. From day 15 to 85, contracting clones were balanced between CD4 and CD8, whereas later expanders leaned toward CD4+.

The specimen was PBMCs or a T cell subset sorted from them (not recorded which). The TCR was taken from an adult woman who had mild COVID-19 (a few samples of this study predate the infection). Cell type and time point are not known.

CDR3 residues: CASSLPGATYYGYTF. DNA for the CDR3: TGTGCCAGCAGCCTCCCAGGGGCGACATACTATGGCTACACCTTC. The V call is TRBV3-1, the J call TRBJ1-2; D perhaps matches TRBD1 (6 bases). This CDR3 comprises 15 residues. Germline CDR1 is LGHDT and CDR2 is YNNKEL (reference sequence). Trimming cost V 4 bases and J 3 bases, with 15 bases left between them. The variable domain in full, completed from reference TRBV3-1 and TRBJ1-2, reads DTAVSQTPKYLVTQMGNDKSIKCEQNLGHDTMYWYKQDSKKFLKIMFSYNNKELIINETVPNRFSPKSPDKAHLNLHINSLELGDSAVYFCASSLPGATYYGYTFGSGTRLTVV.